This T cell receptor beta chain was retrieved from a study of blood T cell repertoires in COVID-19. Profiled with immunoSEQ multiplex PCR; TCRdb holds only in-frame clones, not every one. The sample carries some 110,000 clones, approximately 74% recorded once. The germline V gene has CDR1 SGHRS and CDR2 YFSETQ. The CDR3 spans 17 residues. Trimming at V came to 3 bases and at J to 2 bases, leaving 10 bases not matched to a gene. This clone was detected only a few times. This sequence joins TRBV5-1 and TRBJ2-7, with 11 bases matching TRBD2. Input material: peripheral blood. The TCR was taken from a man older than 75 with COVID-19, enrolled during active disease. The CDR3, as DNA: TGCGCCAGCAGCTCCTCGATCGGGACTAGCGGTACCTACGAGCAGTACTTC. Its protein product is CASSSSIGTSGTYEQYF.